This T cell receptor (beta chain) was obtained from a study of early T cells in non-severe SARS-CoV-2 infection. Looking at the study overall: Sequenced material consisted of bulk RNA (from unsorted whole blood), and chains were unpaired. Study-wide points: Matches to VDJdb favored anti-spike CD8 responses and missed private and CD4 specificities.

Attached unique molecular identifiers marked individual cDNA molecules. TCRdb re-derived calls from the 5' RACE reads in MiXCR, one entry per CDR3 protein. In the table there are roughly 65,000 distinct CDR3 sequences, 9% to 15% of which are singletons. This clonotype showed up just a few times. Its matching antigen is unknown. Trimming stripped 3 bases from V and 6 bases from J, with 15 bases between. The CDR3 runs to 15 residues. The source of this sequence is an adult who was a healthcare worker with PCR-confirmed SARS-CoV-2 infection or an uninfected control (not recorded which). Sequencing was carried out using whole blood. The V and J genes are TRBV12-3 or TRBV12-4 and TRBJ2-1; D might be TRBD1 (6 bases). CDR3 coding DNA: TGTGCCAGCAGTTTGTTGGGCAGGGGTAGCAATGAGCAGTTCTTC. Translating gives CASSLLGRGSNEQFF.